The 13 T cell receptor beta chains below were found in one sample sequenced in a study of PD-1 blockade in classical Hodgkin lymphoma. Here immunoSEQ multiplex PCR was the method, and the copy in TCRdb shows in-frame clones only, minus some. The table records 20,000 to 25,000 clones, 81% of them present only once. Every one of the patients relapsed after autologous stem cell transplantation (brentuximab vedotin exposure was variable). Sequences were derived from peripheral blood mononuclear cells (PBMCs), sampled before the second cycle of nivolumab. These receptor sequences come from a human donor with classical Hodgkin lymphoma.

The CDR3 region has the DNA TGTGCCAGCAGTTACAGGACAGCAGGGCCCACTGAAGCTTTCTTT. Residues: CASSYRTAGPTEAFF. The chain couples TRBV6-6 to TRBJ1-1, with a possible D match to TRBD1 (6 bases). The CDR3 consists of 15 residues. Germline CDR1 and CDR2: MNHNY and SVGAGI (reference sequence). Deletions cut 2 bases from V and 4 bases from J, with 14 bases between.

J is TRBJ1-3 and V is TRBV10-3; D not resolved. The germline V and J ends were trimmed by 2 bases and 2 bases, with 4 bases remaining between them. This CDR3 has 13 residues. Germline values: CDR1 ENHRY, CDR2 SYGVKD. CDR3 in amino acids: CAISERPGNTIYF. DNA for the CDR3: TGTGCCATCAGTGAGCGGCCTGGAAACACCATATATTTT.

The V call is TRBV28, the J call TRBJ2-3; the D is unclear. The CDR3 covers 13 residues. V lost 7 bases and J 3 bases, leaving 11 bases between the germline ends. From germline, CDR1 is MDHEN and CDR2 SYDVKM. CDR3 sequence reads: CASIQWMTDTQYF. CDR3 coding DNA: TGTGCCAGCATACAATGGATGACAGATACGCAGTATTTT.

This clone appeared once. The chain carries TRBV19 and TRBJ2-7; D may be TRBD1 or TRBD2 (5 bases each). V lost 5 bases and J lost 2, with 16 bases in between. Germline-derived CDR1 and CDR2 are LNHDA and SQIVND (reference sequence). The CDR3 is 15 residues long. The CDR3 nucleotides are TGTGCCAGTAGTGCTCGGGACGGAGACACCTACGAGCAGTACTTC. Translation gives CASSARDGDTYEQYF.

V is TRBV29-1 and J is TRBJ1-1, with a possible D match to TRBD1 (5 bases). Trimming shortened V by 7 bases and J by 0 bases, and 30 bases separated the two germline ends. From germline, CDR1 is SQVTM and CDR2 ANQGSEA. CDR3 size: 19 residues. This chain's CDR3 is CSAILGKQGASNMNTEAFF. In nucleotides, the CDR3 is TGCAGCGCCATCTTGGGCAAACAAGGGGCGTCGAACATGAACACTGAAGCTTTCTTT. Full variable domain (outside the CDR3, taken from reference TRBV29-1 and TRBJ1-1): SAVISQKPSRDICQRGTSLTIQCQVDSQVTMMFWYRQQPGQSLTLIATANQGSEATYESGFVIDKFPISRPNLTFSTLTVSNMSPEDSSIYLCSAILGKQGASNMNTEAFFGQGTRLTVV.

J is TRBJ2-7 and V is TRBV10-3; D is unclear. The CDR3 extends over 14 amino acids. V gave up 2 bases and J gave up 6 bases, with 14 bases separating them. From germline, CDR1 is ENHRY and CDR2 SYGVKD. The CDR3 nucleotides read TGTGCCATCAGTGAGCCAAAGTACCAAGGCGAGCAGTACTTC. It translates to CAISEPKYQGEQYF.

A single count supports this clone. The genes are TRBV9 and TRBJ1-2, with D possibly being TRBD1 (5 bases). CDR1 SGDLS and CDR2 YYNGEE come from the germline V gene. This CDR3 is 15 amino acids long. V was shortened by 6 bases and J by 4 bases, with 19 bases between the two germline ends. CDR3 protein: CASTQNLGDGYGYTF. CDR3 nucleotide sequence: TGTGCCAGCACCCAAAACTTAGGGGACGGCTATGGCTACACCTTC.

V usage is TRBV27 and J usage is TRBJ1-5; no clear D gene. The CDR3 is made up of 17 amino acids. V lost 5 bases and J lost 4, with 21 bases in between. The germline V gene has CDR1 MNHEY and CDR2 SMNVEV (reference sequence). This chain's CDR3 is CASSAQTGVRGNQPQHF. CDR3 nucleotide sequence: TGTGCCAGCAGTGCGCAGACCGGGGTGCGGGGAAATCAGCCCCAGCATTTT.

The chain is built from TRBV5-1 and TRBJ2-7, with TRBD1 matching over 11 bases. V was pared by 3 bases and J by 4 bases, with 6 bases of the junction left unmatched. The V gene's germline CDR1 is SGHRS and CDR2 YFSETQ. CDR3 size: 15 residues. CDR3 in amino acids: CASSSRGTGGYEQYF. The CDR3 bases are TGCGCCAGCAGCTCGCGTGGGACAGGGGGGTACGAGCAGTACTTC.

The chain employs TRBV9 and TRBJ2-5; weak D call: TRBD1 (6 bases). The V and J ends lost 1 base and 1 base respectively, with 11 bases between them. The germline CDR1 and CDR2 sequences are SGDLS and YYNGEE. This CDR3 has 15 residues. The CDR3 coding sequence is TGTGCCAGCAGCGTAAGCTGGGACACCCAAGAGACCCAGTACTTC. Translated: CASSVSWDTQETQYF. Supplemented by reference TRBV9 and TRBJ2-5, the full variable domain reads DSGVTQTPKHLITATGQRVTLRCSPRSGDLSVYWYQQSLDQGLQFLIQYYNGEERAKGNILERFSAQQFPDLHSELNLSSLELGDSALYFCASSVSWDTQETQYFGPGTRLLVL.

The genes are TRBV5-1 and TRBJ2-1, with TRBD1 matching 10 bases. From germline, CDR1 is SGHRS and CDR2 YFSETQ. V gave up 4 bases and J gave up 3 bases; unmatched junction bases: 10. This CDR3 is built from 17 residues. CDR3 sequence reads: CASSTRQGAGVYNEQFF. The CDR3 DNA follows: TGCGCCAGCAGCACAAGACAGGGGGCGGGGGTCTACAATGAGCAGTTCTTC.

The rearrangement joins TRBV12-5 to TRBJ1-3; D not resolved. The CDR3 is 13 residues long. The germline V and J ends were trimmed by 6 bases and 4 bases, with 10 bases remaining between them. CDR1 and CDR2 from the germline V gene are LGHNT and FRNRAP. CDR3 protein: CASGYGSGNTIYF. The CDR3 nucleotides read TGTGCTAGTGGATATGGTAGCGGAAACACCATATATTTT. Full variable domain (rest looked up from reference TRBV12-5 and TRBJ1-3): DARVTQTPRHKVTEMGQEVTMRCQPILGHNTVFWYRQTMMQGLELLAYFRNRAPLDDSGMPKDRFSAEMPDATLATLKIQPSEPRDSAVYFCASGYGSGNTIYFGEGSWLTVV.

CDR3 sequence (DNA): TGTGCCAGTAGAACTGGCGGGGGAAGCGAGCAGTACTTC. Its translation is CASRTGGGSEQYF. J is TRBJ2-7 and V is TRBV19, with 7 bases matching TRBD2. Germline CDR1 reads LNHDA; CDR2 reads SQIVND (reference sequence). This CDR3 is built from 13 residues. The trim removed 6 bases at V and 6 bases at J, leaving 8 bases unmatched.